This entry is about one TCR beta chain. The specificity of this receptor is unknown. These data come from a study of T cells expressing NK-cell markers (dated by TCRdb to between 2020 and 2021). About the full investigation: Seven or eight donors provided sorted CD3+CD56+NKG2C+, CD3+CD56+NKG2C- and CD3+CD56-NKG2C+ T-cell subsets, whose TCR beta-chain repertoires were profiled. Most of the eight sequenced donors were HCMV-seropositive and one was HCMV-seronegative. All eight donors whose samples were sequenced were randomly selected healthy volunteers, three of them men and five women. The libraries were sequenced on Illumina HiSeq 2000/2500, MiSeq or NextSeq, producing 2 x 150 bp reads.

CDR3 length: 16 amino acids, cysteine to phenylalanine. No DNA has been recorded. The germline V gene yields SQVTM for CDR1 and ANQGSEA for CDR2. These reads were obtained on an Illumina HiSeq 2000. TCR beta cDNA libraries were prepared using 5'RACE template switching, which introduced a universal primer site and unique molecular identifiers. Priming for cDNA synthesis came from the TCR beta constant segment, and two successive PCR amplification steps followed. Concerning the study's data processing: MIGEC was used to demultiplex reads and group reads by UMI, and MiTCR was used to assemble and quantify clonotypes. To exclude erroneous sequences, only TCR cDNA sequences supported by at least two reads were retained. The tcR package was used for downstream repertoire analysis, and clonotypes were matched across fractions by CDR3 nucleotide sequence plus V segment. VDJmatch was used to annotate antigen specificity against VDJdb, with one amino acid substitution in CDR3 permitted. The reads, reprocessed by TCRdb, yield one row per CDR3 protein sequence and no DNA. The V and J calls were determined by TCRdb, not by the authors. The sample table gives hundreds of thousands of distinct CDR3 sequences. The ten largest account for approximately 3.5% of the sample.

Overall study results and their limits: In more than five donors, the dominant CD3+CD56+NKG2C+ clonotypes were found to rank among the top 10 CD8+ clonotypes and to make up about 1.0-8% of CD8+ T cells. Whether the expanded NKG2C-expressing T cell clones were specific for HCMV antigens remained unclear. Those dominant clonotypes were again the most abundant among CD3+CD56-NKG2C+ cells in a handful of donors, at 28.3-60.1%.

To determine HCMV serostatus, a commercial ELISA kit was used to detect HCMV-specific IgG in serum. Ficoll density gradient centrifugation was used to isolate peripheral blood mononuclear cells from blood. This TCR was sampled from a man between 18 and 35 years old in good health. Donor details come from another sample of the same person, matched by shared clones. The chain uses TRBV29-1 and TRBJ2-4. Sequencing was done on a sample of blood T cells: a sorted CD56 or NKG2C T cell subset, CD4+ or CD8+ T cells, or bulk PBMC T cells (not recorded which). CDR3 region: CSVLGVANLAKNIQYF.